This T cell receptor (beta chain) appears in the sequencing data of a study of blood T cell repertoires in COVID-19 (dated by TCRdb to about 2020). In the study overall: Samples covering the acute and convalescent phases of COVID-19 were provided by collaborators in the United States, Italy and Spain. The material from the prospective study consisted of cDNA or gDNA derived from T cells, B-cell-depleted T cells, or PBMCs. The dataset comprised deeply sampled blood TCRbeta repertoires from subjects exposed to, actively infected with, or recovered from COVID-19. A freely available public database, intended as a resource for researchers studying the immune response to SARS-CoV-2, is where the repertoires were released. The samples were drawn from two sources: the first 160 participants of the ongoing ImmuneRACE study, and fewer than 1,500 subjects contributed by 6 global collaborators. A de-identified subject ID, COVID-19 status, age in years and sex were almost always included in the sample metadata. HLA class I and class II types, where available, came from metadata supplied by the sample provider rather than from assay-based typing. On the study overall, not on this receptor specifically: The amount of clinical and demographic metadata varied by source and participant and was provided uncurated.

The CDR3 holds 15 amino acids from the cysteine to the phenylalanine. Only the CDR3 DNA stays, 45 bases, in frame from base 1. Sequences ENHRY (CDR1) and SYGVKD (CDR2) are obtained from the germline V gene. V loses 8 bases, J loses 2 bases, and the germline ends lie 16 bases apart. In the case of this clone: Its antigen has not been determined. Per-nucleotide qualities are absent, and no much larger clonotype sits a single base away.

In the prospective study, participants were roughly 18 to 89 years old, resided in about two dozen geographic areas of the United States, and were enrolled through a virtual design. To assign participants to cohorts, the prospective study relied on clinical history that participants themselves reported in a screening survey and a study questionnaire. In the prospective study, mobile phlebotomists collected whole blood, serum and a nasopharyngeal or oropharyngeal swab from each participant. Participants in the prospective study had the option to provide additional blood draws and questionnaires over a 2-month period. Before DNA extraction, prospective study blood samples were shipped either frozen or at room temperature. The immunoSEQ Assay, a bias-controlled multiplex PCR, was used to amplify TCRbeta CDR3 regions from genomic DNA. On the authors' methods: Nucleated cell counts per sample were estimated from amplification of reference gene primers within the assay. To quantify the absolute abundance of each unique TCRbeta CDR3 rearrangement, sequence reads were collapsed and filtered. For each sample, productive Simpson clonality was calculated as the square root of Simpson's diversity index across productive rearrangements. TCRdb stores this immuneACCESS table with in-frame sequences only. Part of the clones is absent; in the studies checked, under half of the shortfall reflects unresolved V genes, and no reason is known for the rest. That table furnishes V, J and clone size, whereas the DNA furnished D and trimming. Counted in this sample were 250,000 or so clones; about 90% of them appeared once. Roughly 1.2% of the sample comes from the top ten.

This sequence was found in a human donor in a cohort exposed to, infected with or recovered from COVID-19 (not recorded which). The donor label of this sample is uncertain. Sequences were obtained from PBMCs or T cells enriched from blood (not recorded which). Recombination linked TRBV10-3 to TRBJ2-4, with the D gene call left open. The encoded CDR3 is CAISPGGMTKNIQYF. The nucleotide sequence is given as TGTGCCATCTCCCCTGGTGGCATGACCAAAAACATTCAGTACTTC.